This T cell receptor (beta chain) appears in the sequencing data of a study of glioma-infiltrating T cells after dendritic cell vaccination. Study summary: The vaccine used monocyte-derived dendritic cells pulsed overnight with autologous tumor lysate. Study observations and caveats: The cohort had few patients with full blood and tumor sets.

Only patients with spare fresh-frozen tumor and over two years of follow-up were included. All glioblastoma patients lacked an isocitrate dehydrogenase mutation. In the case of this clone: The antigen is undetermined.

The V gene's germline CDR1 is SGHRS and CDR2 YFSETQ. The CDR3 spans 14 residues. V lost 2 bases to trimming and J lost 4 bases; unmatched junction nucleotides: 4. Profiled with immunoSEQ multiplex PCR; TCRdb holds only in-frame clones, not every one. This table holds tens of thousands of clones, 82% found once. This receptor was taken from a human donor with glioblastoma. The input for sequencing was blood, taken before dendritic cell vaccination. The rearrangement joins TRBV5-1 to TRBJ1-1, with TRBD1 identical over 8 bases. The CDR3 nucleotides read TGCGCCAGCAGCTTACAGGGGGGGGGCACTGAAGCTTTCTTT. Amino acids: CASSLQGGGTEAFF. The complete variable domain, with remaining parts taken from reference TRBV5-1 and TRBJ1-1, reads KAGVTQTPRYLIKTRGQQVTLSCSPISGHRSVSWYQQTPGQGLQFLFEYFSETQRNKGNFPGRFSGRQFSNSRSEMNVSTLELGDSALYLCASSLQGGGTEAFFGQGTRLTVV.